Listed here are 22 T cell receptor beta chains from one sample, sequenced in a study of blood T cell repertoires in COVID-19. Sequencing used immunoSEQ multiplex PCR; TCRdb keeps in-frame clones, though not all of them. Of more than 110,000 clones in the sample, more than 60% were seen once. Sample: peripheral blood. These receptors all come from a man older than 75 with acute or convalescent COVID-19.

The chain is built from TRBV10-3 and TRBJ2-6; TRBD1 might be the D (5 bases). V dropped 3 bases and J dropped 0 bases, with 6 bases sitting between them. The CDR3 totals 15 residues. Germline V gives CDR1 ENHRY, CDR2 SYGVKD. The CDR3 region has the DNA TGTGCCATCAGTGACAGGGCCTCTGGGGCCAACGTCCTGACTTTC. Translation: CAISDRASGANVLTF.

The chain is built from TRBV30 and TRBJ1-1, with no clear D. CDR3 length equals 13 residues. Deletions cut 7 bases from V and 4 bases from J, with 16 bases between. Germline lookup yields CDR1 GTSNPN and CDR2 SVGIG (reference sequence). CDR3 sequence (DNA): TGTGCCTCCACGGCGCGGGGTACCACTGAAGCTTTCTTT. Its translation: CASTARGTTEAFF.

The chain carries TRBV5-5 and TRBJ2-7; 8 positions agree with TRBD2. V trimming: 6 bases; J trimming: 7 bases; junction bases outside the gene matches: 12. CDR1 is SGHKS, CDR2 YYEKEE, per germline (reference sequence). CDR3 length: 14 residues. The CDR3 DNA reads as TGTGCCAGCACCGCCATAGGGACTAGGGGGGAGCAGTACTTC. This codes for CASTAIGTRGEQYF. Filled out from reference TRBV5-5 and TRBJ2-7, the complete variable domain reads DAGVTQSPTHLIKTRGQQVTLRCSPISGHKSVSWYQQVLGQGPQFIFQYYEKEERGRGNFPDRFSARQFPNYSSELNVNALLLGDSALYLCASTAIGTRGEQYFGPGTRLTVT.

The rearrangement links TRBV9 to TRBJ2-7; 8 nucleotides agree with TRBD2. The length of the CDR3 is 15 residues. Per the germline V gene, CDR1 is SGDLS and CDR2 is YYNGEE. Trimming cost V 2 bases and J 3 bases; bases outside gene matches: 7. This CDR3 reads CASSVGLVPFYEQYF. The CDR3 nucleotides read TGTGCCAGCAGCGTGGGACTAGTGCCGTTCTACGAGCAGTACTTC.

The chain is built from TRBV28 and TRBJ1-2; a possible D gene is TRBD1 (6 bases). The CDR3 sequence is 11 residues long. The germline V gene encodes CDR1 MDHEN and CDR2 SYDVKM. CDR3 sequence (DNA): TGTGCAACGACAGGAAACTATGGCTACACCTTC. It encodes CATTGNYGYTF.

V gene TRBV19 combines with J gene TRBJ1-2; D remains ambiguous. Germline V gene lookup returns CDR1 LNHDA and CDR2 SQIVND (reference sequence). The length of the CDR3 is 15 residues. V lost 1 base to trimming and J lost 8 bases, with 17 bases between them. The CDR3 protein is CASSIVSVSPLGYTF. In DNA form, the CDR3 reads TGTGCCAGTAGTATAGTGTCGGTCTCTCCGTTAGGCTACACCTTC.

The chain joins TRBV18 to TRBJ2-3; D possibly corresponds to TRBD1 (6 bases). The CDR3 contains 13 residues. Trimming took 2 bases from V and 6 from J, leaving 9 bases between them. Germline lookup yields CDR1 KGHSH and CDR2 LQKENI. Here the CDR3 reads CASSPNRDDTQYF. The CDR3 DNA reads TGTGCCAGCTCACCAAACAGGGATGATACGCAGTATTTT.

There are many counts of this clone. DNA of the CDR3: TGTGCCAGCAGATTGTTGGACAGGGCGAACACTGAAGCTTTCTTT. Protein product: CASRLLDRANTEAFF. V and J are TRBV2 and TRBJ1-1, with TRBD1 matching 8 bases. Germline V gene sequence: CDR1 SNHLY, CDR2 FYNNEI. V lost 6 bases and J lost 1; bases outside the gene matches: 7. This CDR3 comprises 15 residues.

This chain uses TRBV5-1 with TRBJ2-5; 9 bases are shared with TRBD1. Trimming took 4 bases from V and 2 from J; bases not matched to a gene: 6. This CDR3 spans 15 amino acids. CDR1 is SGHRS, CDR2 YFSETQ, per germline. This CDR3 is CASSADRGQQETQYF. CDR3 bases: TGCGCCAGCAGCGCGGACAGGGGCCAACAAGAGACCCAGTACTTC.

The CDR3 nucleotides read TGTGCCAGCAGTTCGTCATCCGACAGGGATGAAAAACTGTTTTTT. Translation gives CASSSSSDRDEKLFF. This chain joins TRBV6-2 or TRBV6-3 and TRBJ1-4; 7 nucleotides agree with TRBD1. Germline CDR1 and CDR2: MNHEY and SVGEGT. J gave up 6 bases and V 4 bases, and 8 bases lay outside the gene matches. This CDR3 spans 15 amino acids.

V usage is TRBV10-3 and J usage is TRBJ2-5; no clear D gene. The ends were cut back, 0 bases at V and 3 bases at J, with 5 bases in the middle. The CDR3 runs to 13 residues. CDR1 ENHRY and CDR2 SYGVKD come from the germline V gene. The CDR3 coding sequence is TGTGCCATCAGTGAGTCAACAAAAGAGACCCAGTACTTC. Translated, it gives CAISESTKETQYF.

This chain links TRBV7-2 with TRBJ2-3; 12 bases fit TRBD2. Trimming took 4 bases from V and 5 from J; bases not matched to a gene: 7. CDR1 is SGHTA, CDR2 FQGNSA, per germline. This CDR3 has 16 residues. The CDR3 region is CASSYSSGGAGDTQYF. The CDR3 coding sequence is TGTGCCAGCAGCTATTCTAGCGGGGGGGCAGGAGATACGCAGTATTTT.

The gene calls are TRBV5-4 and TRBJ2-7, with TRBD2 identical over 8 bases. Germline values: CDR1 SGHNT, CDR2 YYREEE (reference sequence). J was trimmed by 3 bases and V by 4 bases; bases with no gene match: 6. CDR3 length: 14 amino acids. In DNA, the CDR3 is TGTGCCAGCAGCAGCCGGACTAGCAGCTACGAGCAGTACTTC. Amino acids: CASSSRTSSYEQYF.

The chain links TRBV5-1 to TRBJ1-2; D unresolved. This CDR3 comprises 15 residues. Germline V CDR1 and CDR2: SGHRS, YFSETQ. The ends were cut back, 2 bases at V and 4 bases at J, with 15 bases in the middle. The DNA of the CDR3 is TGCGCCAGCAGCTTTGAACCGGGTCCAAGCTATGGCTACACCTTC. Encoded protein: CASSFEPGPSYGYTF.

The chain links TRBV3-1 (or the pseudogene TRBV3-2) to TRBJ2-7, with 8 positions matching TRBD2. Per germline, CDR1 LGHDT and CDR2 YNNKEL (reference sequence). The V gene end was trimmed by 4 bases and the J gene end by 4 bases; junction bases not matched to a gene: 12. This CDR3 contains 16 residues. In DNA, the CDR3 is TGTGCCAGCAGCCTCCGAGGGGGGCGGGGGGTTTACGAGCAGTACTTC. Protein product: CASSLRGGRGVYEQYF.

V is TRBV5-6 and J is TRBJ1-1, with 7 bases lining up with TRBD1. The CDR3 totals 15 residues. V lost 6 bases, J lost 3 bases, and 11 bases stayed unmatched. Germline V gene data show CDR1 as SGHDT and CDR2 as YYEEEE. The CDR3 coding sequence is TGTGCCAGCAACAGCAGGGGGTTGGTGTACACTGAAGCTTTCTTT. This sequence encodes CASNSRGLVYTEAFF. Filled out from reference TRBV5-6 and TRBJ1-1, the complete variable domain reads DAGVTQSPTHLIKTRGQQVTLRCSPKSGHDTVSWYQQALGQGPQFIFQYYEEEERQRGNFPDRFSGHQFPNYSSELNVNALLLGDSALYLCASNSRGLVYTEAFFGQGTRLTVV.

The genes are TRBV4-3 and TRBJ1-5; 10 nucleotides agree with TRBD1. V dropped 1 base and J dropped 6; count of bases not matched to a gene: 3. The CDR3 covers 15 residues. Germline V gene data show CDR1 as LGHNA and CDR2 as YSLEER. The CDR3 DNA reads TGCGCCAGCAGCCAAGGTGGACAGGGGGGTCAGCCCCAGCATTTT. Translation gives CASSQGGQGGQPQHF.

This clone has just a few counts. The V and J genes are TRBV30 and TRBJ1-1, with D possibly matching TRBD1 (6 bases). The CDR3 runs 13 residues. From germline, CDR1 is GTSNPN and CDR2 SVGIG (reference sequence). The V end lost 0 bases, the J end lost 4 bases, and 9 bases lay between the germline ends. The CDR3 here is CAWSVQGRTEAFF. The CDR3 DNA reads TGTGCCTGGAGTGTCCAGGGGCGCACTGAAGCTTTCTTT.

The V gene is TRBV10-2, the J gene TRBJ1-2, with 7 bases aligning to TRBD1. The germline V gene encodes CDR1 WSHSY and CDR2 SAAADI. The CDR3 extends over 12 amino acids. The trim removed 8 bases at V and 4 bases at J, leaving 4 bases unmatched. The CDR3 region is CASRGDSYGYTF. The CDR3 DNA is TGCGCCAGCCGCGGGGACAGCTATGGCTACACCTTC.

With respect to this clone: This sample includes further DNA sequences coding for the same CDR3. The chain has TRBV7-2 and TRBJ1-5, with D possibly TRBD1 on 5 matching bases. The CDR3 has 15 residues. CDR1 and CDR2 (germline): SGHTA, FQGNSA. V was clipped by 1 base and J by 1 base, with 8 bases between them. In DNA form, the CDR3 reads TGTGCCAGCAGCTTAGATCGGGGGAGCAATCAGCCCCAGCATTTT. Its translation is CASSLDRGSNQPQHF.

The genes are TRBV5-4 and TRBJ2-1; 7 bases match TRBD1. The germline gives CDR1 SGHNT, CDR2 YYREEE (reference sequence). The ends lost 2 bases at V and 4 bases at J; junction bases unmatched: 3. This CDR3 has 14 amino acids. The CDR3 sequence: CASSLRDSYNEQFF. In DNA form, the CDR3 reads TGTGCCAGCAGCTTAAGGGACAGTTACAATGAGCAGTTCTTC.

CDR3 nucleotides: TGTGCCAGCAGTGGGACGGCGGGGGACACTGAAGCTTTCTTT. It is translated as CASSGTAGDTEAFF. The rearrangement joins TRBV2 to TRBJ1-1; D is possibly TRBD1 (5 bases). From germline, CDR1 is SNHLY and CDR2 FYNNEI. The CDR3 runs 14 residues. Trimming took off 4 bases at V and 3 bases at J, with 12 bases between the two ends.